This T cell receptor (beta chain) comes out of a study of CD4 T cells in relation to SARS-CoV-2 and coronaviruses. Whole-study context: The negative reference was HIV-1 Nef peptide pool or peptide-free culture. Shared crossreactive spike epitopes were mapped to their HLA restriction.

Profiling relied on immunoSEQ multiplex PCR, and the TCRdb table lists in-frame clones only, not all of them. The sample lists 15,000 to 20,000 clones, roughly 77% seen once, with around a sixth in the top ten. On this clone itself: Its target is unknown.

Study-wide results and caveats: Monoreactive clones expanded significantly more to SARS-CoV-2 than crossreactive clones did.

Unexposed donor CD4+ T cells date from about 2011-2018, before the COVID-19 pandemic. After around nine days of culture, CD4+ T cells were isolated. The V gene's germline CDR1 is KGHSH and CDR2 LQKENI. The ends were cut back, 3 bases at V and 0 bases at J, with 23 bases in the middle. The CDR3 is made up of 19 amino acids. This TCR came from a human donor in good health. This chain connects TRBV18 to TRBJ1-1; D is undetermined. The specimen was CD4+ T cells from PBMCs, cultured in vitro. The CDR3 nucleotides are TGTGCCAGCTCACCCAAGGATGTCTCCCCCTGGGCGGTGAACACTGAAGCTTTCTTT. It translates to CASSPKDVSPWAVNTEAFF.